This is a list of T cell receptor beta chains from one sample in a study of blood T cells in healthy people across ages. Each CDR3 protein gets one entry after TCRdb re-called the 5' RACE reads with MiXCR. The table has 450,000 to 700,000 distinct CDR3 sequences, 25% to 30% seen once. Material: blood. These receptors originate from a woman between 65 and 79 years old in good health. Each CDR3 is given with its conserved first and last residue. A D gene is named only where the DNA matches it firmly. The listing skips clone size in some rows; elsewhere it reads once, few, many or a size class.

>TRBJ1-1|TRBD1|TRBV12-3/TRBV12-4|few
TGTGCCAGCAGGTTGGGACAGCAGAACACTGAAGCTTTCTTT
CASRLGQQNTEAFF
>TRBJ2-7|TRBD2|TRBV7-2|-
TGTGCCAGCAGCTTAGCAGCGGGAGGGACACCCTACGAGCAGTACTTC
CASSLAAGGTPYEQYF
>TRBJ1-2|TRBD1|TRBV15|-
TGTGCCACCAGCAGAGACCCGGGTGGGACAGTTGGATATGGCTACACCTTC
CATSRDPGGTVGYGYTF
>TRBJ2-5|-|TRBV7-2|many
TGTGCCAGCAGCTTAGGAGGGCTAGGAGAGACCCAGTACTTC
CASSLGGLGETQYF
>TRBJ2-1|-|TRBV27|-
TGTACCAGCAGTTTAGGTGGGGGGGCCTGGAATGAGCAGTTCTTC
CTSSLGGGAWNEQFF
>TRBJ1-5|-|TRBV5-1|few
TGCGCCAGCAGTCCCTACTCACCCAATCAGCCCCAGCATTTT
CASSPYSPNQPQHF
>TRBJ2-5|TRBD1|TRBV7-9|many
TGTGCCAGCAGCCCAAGAGACAGGGAAGAGACCCAGTACTTC
CASSPRDREETQYF
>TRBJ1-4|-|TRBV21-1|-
TGTGCCAGCATACGACAGGGAGATTTGGAAAAACTGTTTTTT
CASIRQGDLEKLFF
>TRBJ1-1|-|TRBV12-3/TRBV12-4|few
TGTGCCAGCGGCAGGGAATACAGTGAAGCTTTCTTT
CASGREYSEAFF
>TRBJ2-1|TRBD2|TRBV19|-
TGTGCCAGTAGGCTCCGGGGACTAGCCCTCTACAATGAGCAGTTCTTC
CASRLRGLALYNEQFF
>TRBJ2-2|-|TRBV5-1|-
TGCGCCAGCAGCTTGACGCGACGGAACACCGGGGAGCTGTTTTTT
CASSLTRRNTGELFF
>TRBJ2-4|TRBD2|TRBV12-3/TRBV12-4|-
TGTGCCAGCAGCCCATGGGGGGGGGCTAGCGGGGGGACCAAAAACATTCAGTACTTC
CASSPWGGASGGTKNIQYF
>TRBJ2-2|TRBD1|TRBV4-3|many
TGCGCCAGCAGCCAAGAACAAATTAGGACAGGGGGCACCGGGGAGCTGTTTTTT
CASSQEQIRTGGTGELFF
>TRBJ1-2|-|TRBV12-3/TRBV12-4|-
TGTGCCAGCAGCCCGGCAGGGTTTCCTAACTATGGCTACACCTTC
CASSPAGFPNYGYTF
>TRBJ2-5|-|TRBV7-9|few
TGTGCCAGCAGCCCCTGGGCGGTCGCCGCAAACCTGGAGACCCAGTACTTC
CASSPWAVAANLETQYF
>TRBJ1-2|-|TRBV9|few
TGTGCCAGCAGCGTTCAGATAACGGGCGGCTACACCTTC
CASSVQITGGYTF
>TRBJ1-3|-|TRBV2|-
TGTGCCAGCAGTGAACTGGGGATCTCTGGAAACACCATATATTTT
CASSELGISGNTIYF
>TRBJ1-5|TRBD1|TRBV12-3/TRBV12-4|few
TGTGCCAGCAGTTTACCCCAGACAGGGGTTGTTAGCAATCAGCCCCAGCATTTT
CASSLPQTGVVSNQPQHF
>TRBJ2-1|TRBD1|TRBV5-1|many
TGCGCCAGCAGCTTCATGACAGGGCCTCCGGACAATGAGCAGTTCTTC
CASSFMTGPPDNEQFF
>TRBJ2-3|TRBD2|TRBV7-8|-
TGTGCCAGCAGCTTAGCGCAGACTAGCGGGGACGGACATACGCAGTATTTT
CASSLAQTSGDGHTQYF
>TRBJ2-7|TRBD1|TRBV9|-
TGTGCCAGCAGCGGACAGGGATCTGGCGAGCAGTACTTC
CASSGQGSGEQYF
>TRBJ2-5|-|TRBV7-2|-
TGTGCCAGCAGCTGGGGCAGGGCAGAGACCCAGTACTTC
CASSWGRAETQYF
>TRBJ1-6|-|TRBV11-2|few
TGTGCCAGCAGCTTAGTAGGGCGTTATTCACCCCTCCACTTT
CASSLVGRYSPLHF
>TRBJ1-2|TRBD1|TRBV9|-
TGTGCCAGCAGCTTGGACAGGGATTTGCGTGGCTACACCTTC
CASSLDRDLRGYTF
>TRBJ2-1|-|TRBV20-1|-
TGCAGTGCGACCACTAGCTTGGGTGTGAATGAGCAGTTCTTC
CSATTSLGVNEQFF
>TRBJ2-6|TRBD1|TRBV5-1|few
TGCGCCAGCAGCTGGGACAGGTTCTCTGGGGCCAACGTCCTGACTTTC
CASSWDRFSGANVLTF
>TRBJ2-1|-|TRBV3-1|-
TGTGCCAGCAGCCACTTGGACACTTACAATGAGCAGTTCTTC
CASSHLDTYNEQFF
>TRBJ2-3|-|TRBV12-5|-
TGTGCTAGTGGTCCCAATCAGATTCGCACAGATACGCAGTATTTT
CASGPNQIRTDTQYF
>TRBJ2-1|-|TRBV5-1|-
TGCGCCAGCAGCGCCGCTGGGGCCTTATACAATGAGCAGTTCTTC
CASSAAGALYNEQFF
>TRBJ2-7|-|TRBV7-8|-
TGTGCCAGCAGCCCAGACACCCGCTCCTACGAGCAGTACTTC
CASSPDTRSYEQYF
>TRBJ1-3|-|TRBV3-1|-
TGTGCCAGCAGCCAGTCTCACAGTGGAAACACCATATATTTT
CASSQSHSGNTIYF
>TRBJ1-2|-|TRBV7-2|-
TGTGCCAGCAGCTTAGGAGGTCGAGGGGAAAATGGCTACACCTTC
CASSLGGRGENGYTF
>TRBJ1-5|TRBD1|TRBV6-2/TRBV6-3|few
TGTGCCAGCACCCCCGACAGGGCGTCTGTCCATCAGCCCCAGCATTTT
CASTPDRASVHQPQHF
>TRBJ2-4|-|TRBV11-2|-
TGTGCCAGCAGCCCCGGTCGGATGGGCATTCAGTACTTC
CASSPGRMGIQYF
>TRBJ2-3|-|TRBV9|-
TGTGCCAGCAGCATGGGACTCACTAAGTGTTTT
CASSMGLTKCF
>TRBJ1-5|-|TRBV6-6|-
TGTGCCAGCAGTTACGAGCCCTCAAATCAGCCCCAGCATTTT
CASSYEPSNQPQHF
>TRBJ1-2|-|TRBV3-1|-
TGTGCCAGCAGCCAAGATCCTGGCTCGTGGGGCTACACCTTC
CASSQDPGSWGYTF
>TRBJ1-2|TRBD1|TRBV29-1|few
TGCAGCGGCCGGACAGGGAATGGCTACACCTTC
CSGRTGNGYTF
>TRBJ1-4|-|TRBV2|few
TGTGCCAGCGGGGACGGACGTAATGAAAAACTGTTTTTT
CASGDGRNEKLFF
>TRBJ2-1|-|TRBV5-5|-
TGTGCCAGCAGCTTGCGGGCTGTCTCCTACAATGAGCAGTTCTTC
CASSLRAVSYNEQFF
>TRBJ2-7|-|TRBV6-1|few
TGTGCCAGCAAGCGAACCTACGAGCAGTACTTC
CASKRTYEQYF
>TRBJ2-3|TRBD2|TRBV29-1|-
TGCAGCGTGAGCTTTCAGCGGGGGGGCCGAGATACGCAGTATTTT
CSVSFQRGGRDTQYF
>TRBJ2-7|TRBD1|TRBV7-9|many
TGTGCCAGCAGCGATCGACAGGGGGCTTACGAGCAGTACTTC
CASSDRQGAYEQYF
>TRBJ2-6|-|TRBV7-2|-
TGTGCCAGCAGTAACCGGGACTCAGGGGCCAACGTCCTGACTTTC
CASSNRDSGANVLTF
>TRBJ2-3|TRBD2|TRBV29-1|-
TGCAGCGCCGAAAGCGGGGTGAGCACAGATACGCAGTATTTT
CSAESGVSTDTQYF
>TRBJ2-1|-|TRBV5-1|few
TGCGCCAGCAGCTTGGGAGGAGGGGCCCAAGGTGAGCAGTTCTTC
CASSLGGGAQGEQFF
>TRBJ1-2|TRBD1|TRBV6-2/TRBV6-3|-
TGTGCCAGCAGTTATCGAGGGACAGAGTATGGCTACACCTTC
CASSYRGTEYGYTF
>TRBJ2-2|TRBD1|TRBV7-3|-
TGTGCCAGCAGCCGTACCGGGACAGGGGTCACCGGGGAGCTGTTTTTT
CASSRTGTGVTGELFF